The T cell receptor beta chain under discussion was sequenced for a study of patients and donors after allogeneic stem cell transplantation. The CDR3 is 16 residues long. Germline V gives CDR1 DFQATT, CDR2 SNEGSKA (reference sequence). The V segment lost 0 bases and the J segment 0 bases; nucleotides outside the gene matches: 3. TCRdb ran MiXCR on the RT-PCR reads and lists one entry per CDR3 protein. The table records tens of thousands of distinct CDR3 sequences, 26% of them present only once. Sequencing was done on a sample of blood, either unsorted or a sorted T cell fraction (not recorded which). This clonotype was obtained from a human donor who was either an allogeneic HSCT recipient or a stem cell or donor lymphocyte infusion donor (not recorded which). It is not recorded whose cells these are; they may come from a transplant donor. V is TRBV20-1 and J is TRBJ1-4, with 8 bases matching TRBD1. For the CDR3, the DNA is TGCAGTGCTAGAGATTCGGGACAGGCAACTAATGAAAAACTGTTTTTT. This codes for CSARDSGQATNEKLFF.